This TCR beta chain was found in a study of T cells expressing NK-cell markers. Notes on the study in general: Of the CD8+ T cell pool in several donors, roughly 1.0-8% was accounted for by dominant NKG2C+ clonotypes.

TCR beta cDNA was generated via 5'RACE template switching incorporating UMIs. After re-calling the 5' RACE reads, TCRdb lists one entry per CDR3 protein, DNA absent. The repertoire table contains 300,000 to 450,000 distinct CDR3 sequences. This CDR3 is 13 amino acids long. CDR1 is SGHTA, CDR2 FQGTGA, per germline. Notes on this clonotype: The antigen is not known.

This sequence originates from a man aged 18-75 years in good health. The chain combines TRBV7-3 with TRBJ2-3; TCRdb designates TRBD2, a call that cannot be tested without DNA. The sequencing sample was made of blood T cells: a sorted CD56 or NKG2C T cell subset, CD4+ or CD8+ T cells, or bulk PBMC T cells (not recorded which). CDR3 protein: CASAGASTDTQYF.